This TCR beta chain was identified during a study of T cell repertoires in cytomegalovirus infection (dated by TCRdb to between 2017 and 2020). A note on the overall study: The peptide stimulations were aimed at well-studied HLA-B-restricted epitopes as well as recently identified HLA-C-restricted CMV epitopes, whose presentation resists viral immunomodulation. The HLA type of each donor mattered for the analysis, because public TCR beta signatures pointed to carriage of CMV infection along with the matching HLA type.

With respect to this clonotype: The antigen this receptor binds is unknown. The input lacks base qualities; no much larger clone sits a single base away.

The treatment or condition label corresponds to: in vitro stimulation with specific CMV peptide epitopes to enrich CMV-specific T cells. Overall study results and their limits: In both this cohort and an independent roughly 360-donor cohort, the cumulative frequency of public TCR beta family members distinguished carriers of CMV infection plus the relevant HLA type. In the ex vivo response, HLA-C-restricted CMV-specific TCR beta clonotypes were dominant, and in two of eight donors the single most frequent clonotype came from this HLA-C-restricted group.

The CDR3 has 13 amino acids, counting the end cysteine and phenylalanine. The sequence is cut down to CDR3 DNA, 39 bases in frame from base 1. V is trimmed back by 10 bases and J by 10 bases, and the junction contains 7 bases that no gene match accounts for. Reading the germline V gene gives CDR1 ENHRY and CDR2 SYGVKD. Sequencing instrument: Illumina HiSeq 1500. The public reads were run again by TCRdb, first through fastp at Q25 and then through MiXCR, and only productive beta chains were kept. Rows are unified per CDR3 protein, each entry keeping the most common DNA and genes. Across this sample there are 650,000 to 900,000 distinct CDR3 sequences, with around a third seen only once. Around 12% of the sample is held by the ten biggest clonotypes.

The sequence is built from TRBV10-3 and TRBJ1-6, with 10 central nucleotides matching TRBD1. This TCR was recovered from a human donor in good health (CMV status not recorded). Some clones in this sample may be carry-over from other donors' samples. The sequencing used cultured CD8+ T cells from PBMCs, collected from culture after CMV antigen stimulation. CDR3 region: CATWTGGNSPLHF. The DNA is as follows: TGTGCCACCTGGACAGGGGGTAACTCACCCCTCCACTTT.